The rows below give T cell receptor beta chains drawn from one sample of a study of T-cell reconstitution after alpha-beta-depleted transplantation in children. TCRdb used MiXCR to reprocess the PCR reads, holding one entry per CDR3 protein. This sample has around 600,000 distinct CDR3 sequences, with roughly 15% found just once. The specimen was PBMCs from the stem cell graft donor, collected from the stem cell graft. These receptors all stem from a human donor who donated a stem cell graft to a child with acute myeloid leukemia. CDR3s include the opening cysteine and the closing phenylalanine or tryptophan. Each record gives: CDR3 protein, CDR3 DNA, CDR3 length, J gene, V gene, D gene, clone size. D genes are given only for firm matches. Part of the rows lack a size; the others show once, few, many or a class for expanded clones.

CDR3 protein: CASSLTYGELFF; CDR3 DNA: TGCGCCAGCAGCCTTACGTATGGGGAGCTGTTTTTT; CDR3 length: 12; J gene: TRBJ2-2; V gene: TRBV4-1; D gene: -; clone size: few
CDR3 protein: CASSQSWAANTEAFF; CDR3 DNA: TGCGCCAGCAGTCAATCGTGGGCAGCGAACACTGAAGCTTTCTTT; CDR3 length: 15; J gene: TRBJ1-1; V gene: TRBV23-1; D gene: -; clone size: -
CDR3 protein: CASSWTLNQPQHF; CDR3 DNA: TGTGCCAGCAGTTGGACACTTAATCAGCCCCAGCATTTT; CDR3 length: 13; J gene: TRBJ1-5; V gene: TRBV6-5; D gene: -; clone size: many
CDR3 protein: CSAAGGALTDTQYF; CDR3 DNA: TGCAGTGCTGCCGGGGGGGCCCTCACAGATACGCAGTATTTT; CDR3 length: 14; J gene: TRBJ2-3; V gene: TRBV20-1; D gene: TRBD2; clone size: -
CDR3 protein: CASRLGRQETQYF; CDR3 DNA: TGTGCCAGCAGGTTGGGACGGCAAGAGACCCAGTACTTC; CDR3 length: 13; J gene: TRBJ2-5; V gene: TRBV7-2; D gene: -; clone size: -
CDR3 protein: CSAWGPANEQFF; CDR3 DNA: TGCAGTGCATGGGGGCCCGCCAATGAGCAGTTCTTC; CDR3 length: 12; J gene: TRBJ2-1; V gene: TRBV20-1; D gene: -; clone size: many
CDR3 protein: CASSGGGGTYNSPLHF; CDR3 DNA: TGTGCCAGCAGCGGCGGAGGGGGAACCTATAATTCACCCCTCCACTTT; CDR3 length: 16; J gene: TRBJ1-6; V gene: TRBV9; D gene: -; clone size: many
CDR3 protein: CASSLRGPTSGSYNEQFF; CDR3 DNA: TGTGCCAGCAGCTTAAGAGGGCCGACTAGCGGATCTTACAATGAGCAGTTCTTC; CDR3 length: 18; J gene: TRBJ2-1; V gene: TRBV7-3; D gene: TRBD2; clone size: many
CDR3 protein: CSARPPGRGYNSPLHF; CDR3 DNA: TGCAGTGCTAGGCCCCCTGGGAGGGGATATAATTCACCCCTCCACTTT; CDR3 length: 16; J gene: TRBJ1-6; V gene: TRBV20-1; D gene: -; clone size: many
CDR3 protein: CASSSTVYNEQFF; CDR3 DNA: TGCGCCAGCAGCTCGACAGTGTACAATGAGCAGTTCTTC; CDR3 length: 13; J gene: TRBJ2-1; V gene: TRBV5-1; D gene: -; clone size: many
CDR3 protein: CASRGFGIGELFF; CDR3 DNA: TGTGCCAGCAGAGGGTTCGGAATCGGGGAGCTGTTTTTT; CDR3 length: 13; J gene: TRBJ2-2; V gene: TRBV27; D gene: -; clone size: few
CDR3 protein: CASSQGDSEQFF; CDR3 DNA: TGCGCCAGCAGCCAAGGGGACAGTGAGCAGTTCTTC; CDR3 length: 12; J gene: TRBJ2-1; V gene: TRBV4-3; D gene: TRBD1; clone size: few
CDR3 protein: CASSLLGAGGNNEQFF; CDR3 DNA: TGTGCCAGCAGCTTATTGGGCGCGGGGGGGAACAATGAGCAGTTCTTC; CDR3 length: 16; J gene: TRBJ2-1; V gene: TRBV7-6; D gene: TRBD2; clone size: few
CDR3 protein: CASSPGQPQNYGYTF; CDR3 DNA: TGTGCCAGCAGCCCGGGACAGCCTCAAAACTATGGCTACACCTTC; CDR3 length: 15; J gene: TRBJ1-2; V gene: TRBV12-3/TRBV12-4; D gene: TRBD1; clone size: many
CDR3 protein: CASSFGADQPQHF; CDR3 DNA: TGTGCCAGCAGTTTTGGGGCCGATCAGCCCCAGCATTTT; CDR3 length: 13; J gene: TRBJ1-5; V gene: TRBV12-3/TRBV12-4; D gene: -; clone size: many
CDR3 protein: CASSGVDIQYF; CDR3 DNA: TGTGCCAGCAGCGGGGTTGACATTCAGTACTTC; CDR3 length: 11; J gene: TRBJ2-4; V gene: TRBV12-3/TRBV12-4; D gene: -; clone size: few
CDR3 protein: CASSASWAGTETQYF; CDR3 DNA: TGTGCCAGCAGCGCCTCTTGGGCAGGGACGGAGACCCAGTACTTC; CDR3 length: 15; J gene: TRBJ2-5; V gene: TRBV9; D gene: -; clone size: few
CDR3 protein: CASSRGGDGNQPQHF; CDR3 DNA: TGTGCCAGCAGTCGAGGGGGAGACGGCAATCAGCCCCAGCATTTT; CDR3 length: 15; J gene: TRBJ1-5; V gene: TRBV6-1; D gene: -; clone size: -
CDR3 protein: CASTGGHEQYF; CDR3 DNA: TGTGCCAGCACAGGAGGGCACGAGCAGTACTTC; CDR3 length: 11; J gene: TRBJ2-7; V gene: TRBV25-1; D gene: -; clone size: many
CDR3 protein: CASSLGSSDTQYF; CDR3 DNA: TGTGCCAGCAGCCTTGGGAGCTCAGATACGCAGTATTTT; CDR3 length: 13; J gene: TRBJ2-3; V gene: TRBV7-3; D gene: -; clone size: many
CDR3 protein: CASSQDSVGLNEQFF; CDR3 DNA: TGCGCCAGCAGCCAAGATTCAGTGGGCCTCAATGAGCAGTTCTTC; CDR3 length: 15; J gene: TRBJ2-1; V gene: TRBV4-3; D gene: -; clone size: few
CDR3 protein: CASSFRVAEGNEQFF; CDR3 DNA: TGTGCCAGCAGCTTCAGGGTAGCCGAGGGCAATGAGCAGTTCTTC; CDR3 length: 15; J gene: TRBJ2-1; V gene: TRBV7-9; D gene: -; clone size: -
CDR3 protein: CASKSVQDNSPLHF; CDR3 DNA: TGCGCCAGCAAGTCCGTTCAGGATAATTCACCCCTCCACTTT; CDR3 length: 14; J gene: TRBJ1-6; V gene: TRBV5-1; D gene: -; clone size: many
CDR3 protein: CASSVGHPRETQYF; CDR3 DNA: TGTGCCAGCAGCGTAGGACACCCACGGGAGACCCAGTACTTC; CDR3 length: 14; J gene: TRBJ2-5; V gene: TRBV9; D gene: -; clone size: few
CDR3 protein: CASSGYRDGTGGTEAFF; CDR3 DNA: TGTGCCAGCAGTGGCTACAGGGATGGGACAGGGGGCACTGAAGCTTTCTTT; CDR3 length: 17; J gene: TRBJ1-1; V gene: TRBV25-1; D gene: TRBD1; clone size: -
CDR3 protein: CASSTNGQDTDTQYF; CDR3 DNA: TGTGCCAGCAGTACCAACGGACAGGATACAGATACGCAGTATTTT; CDR3 length: 15; J gene: TRBJ2-3; V gene: TRBV12-3/TRBV12-4; D gene: TRBD1; clone size: many
CDR3 protein: CASSLRTGDKQYF; CDR3 DNA: TGTGCCAGCAGCCTCCGGACAGGGGATAAGCAGTACTTC; CDR3 length: 13; J gene: TRBJ2-7; V gene: TRBV21-1; D gene: -; clone size: few
CDR3 protein: CSARAFSTSGGPIHTDTQYF; CDR3 DNA: TGCAGTGCTAGAGCCTTTTCTACTAGCGGGGGGCCCATTCACACAGATACGCAGTATTTT; CDR3 length: 20; J gene: TRBJ2-3; V gene: TRBV20-1; D gene: TRBD2; clone size: many
CDR3 protein: CASSSGLVGGYTF; CDR3 DNA: TGTGCCAGCAGTTCAGGGCTCGTCGGTGGCTACACCTTC; CDR3 length: 13; J gene: TRBJ1-2; V gene: TRBV27; D gene: -; clone size: -
CDR3 protein: CAIQGQGHWETQYF; CDR3 DNA: TGTGCCATCCAAGGACAGGGACATTGGGAGACCCAGTACTTC; CDR3 length: 14; J gene: TRBJ2-5; V gene: TRBV10-3; D gene: TRBD1; clone size: many
CDR3 protein: CASSQPVVPGDQETQYF; CDR3 DNA: TGTGCCAGCAGCCAACCTGTAGTACCCGGGGATCAAGAGACCCAGTACTTC; CDR3 length: 17; J gene: TRBJ2-5; V gene: TRBV4-2; D gene: -; clone size: few
CDR3 protein: CASSSIQGSSFYGYTF; CDR3 DNA: TGCGCCAGCAGCTCTATCCAGGGGAGCTCCTTCTATGGCTACACCTTC; CDR3 length: 16; J gene: TRBJ1-2; V gene: TRBV5-1; D gene: -; clone size: few
CDR3 protein: CASSYTGRETQYF; CDR3 DNA: TGTGCCAGCAGTTATACAGGGAGGGAGACCCAGTACTTC; CDR3 length: 13; J gene: TRBJ2-5; V gene: TRBV6-5; D gene: -; clone size: -
CDR3 protein: CSEGAITDTQYF; CDR3 DNA: TGCAGTGAGGGAGCGATAACAGATACGCAGTATTTT; CDR3 length: 12; J gene: TRBJ2-3; V gene: TRBV20-1; D gene: -; clone size: many
CDR3 protein: CSAPFSGGYTF; CDR3 DNA: TGCAGCGCTCCATTTTCTGGCGGCTACACCTTC; CDR3 length: 11; J gene: TRBJ1-2; V gene: TRBV20-1; D gene: -; clone size: few
CDR3 protein: CASSLIAAGGNDEQFF; CDR3 DNA: TGTGCCAGCAGTTTAATAGCTGCAGGGGGCAACGATGAGCAGTTCTTC; CDR3 length: 16; J gene: TRBJ2-1; V gene: TRBV27; D gene: TRBD1; clone size: few